A selection of T cell receptor beta chains follows, all from one sample in a study of chemoradiotherapy in HPV16-positive cancers. TCRdb's table, derived via immunoSEQ multiplex PCR, lists solely in-frame clones and lacks some. The table has approximately 13,000 clones, around three quarters seen once. The specimen was collected from a patient who underwent chemoradiotherapy. Receptor source: a human donor with HPV-associated anogenital cancer. Both conserved end residues are part of each CDR3. D genes are given only for firm matches. Size is stated for part of the rows, as once, few or many counts, or as a class when the clone is expanded.

CDR3 length	V gene	clone size	J gene	D gene	CDR3 protein	CDR3 DNA
14	TRBV7-2	NA	TRBJ1-6	NA	CASSSDSGRPPLHF	TGTGCCAGCAGCTCTGATTCAGGGAGGCCACCCCTCCACTTT
11	TRBV6-6	few	TRBJ1-1	TRBD1	CASSHRDSPFF	TGTGCCAGCAGTCACCGGGACAGCCCTTTCTTT
15	TRBV11-1	once	TRBJ1-1	NA	CASSLDYGSGTEAFF	TGTGCCAGCAGCTTAGATTACGGCTCAGGCACTGAAGCTTTCTTT
14	TRBV7-2	NA	TRBJ2-5	TRBD2	CASSPESGGRIQYF	TGTGCCAGCAGCCCGGAGAGCGGGGGGAGGATCCAGTACTTC
16	TRBV5-1	NA	TRBJ1-3	NA	CASSLGPGPTGNTIYF	TGCGCCAGCAGCTTGGGGCCAGGGCCTACTGGAAACACCATATATTTT
14	TRBV19	few	TRBJ1-6	TRBD1	CASSWDRGHSPLHF	TGTGCCAGTAGTTGGGACAGGGGGCATTCACCCCTCCACTTT
17	TRBV7-6	NA	TRBJ1-1	NA	CASSLGLKGGLGTEAFF	TGTGCCAGCAGCTTAGGGCTTAAGGGAGGGCTCGGCACTGAAGCTTTCTTT
12	TRBV18	NA	TRBJ1-2	NA	CASSPEELDYTF	TGTGCCAGCTCACCAGAGGAGTTAGACTACACCTTC
13	TRBV5-6	NA	TRBJ1-1	TRBD1	CASSSRDRVEAFF	TGTGCCAGCAGCTCCCGGGACAGGGTGGAAGCTTTCTTT
14	TRBV28	NA	TRBJ1-2	NA	CASKALERYYGYTF	TGTGCCAGCAAGGCCCTAGAGCGTTACTATGGCTACACCTTC
14	TRBV7-2	NA	TRBJ1-5	NA	CASSSYLMNQPQHF	TGTGCCAGCAGCTCCTATTTAATGAATCAGCCCCAGCATTTT
14	TRBV7-2	NA	TRBJ1-3	NA	CASSFLISGNTIYF	TGTGCCAGCAGCTTTTTGATCTCTGGAAACACCATATATTTT
14	TRBV6-5	NA	TRBJ1-2	TRBD1	CASAGQPRDYGYTF	TGTGCCAGCGCGGGACAGCCGAGGGACTATGGCTACACCTTC
15	TRBV7-3	once	TRBJ2-7	TRBD2	CASSLNPSGAGEQYF	TGTGCCAGCAGCTTAAATCCTAGCGGGGCCGGCGAGCAGTACTTC
15	TRBV11-2	NA	TRBJ2-2	NA	CASSLGLMNTGELFF	TGTGCCAGCAGCTTAGGTCTTATGAACACCGGGGAGCTGTTTTTT
15	TRBV9	NA	TRBJ2-6	NA	CASSVVSSGANVLTF	TGTGCCAGCAGCGTAGTATCCTCTGGGGCCAACGTCCTGACTTTC
15	TRBV19	NA	TRBJ1-3	NA	CASSDRHSSGNTIYF	TGTGCCAGTAGCGACCGACACTCTTCTGGAAACACCATATATTTT
13	TRBV7-6	NA	TRBJ2-2	NA	CASSSGATGELFF	TGTGCCAGCAGCTCTGGGGCTACCGGGGAGCTGTTTTTT
20	TRBV6-4	once	TRBJ2-3	TRBD2	CASSDSGLAGENGPSDTQYF	TGTGCCAGCAGTGACTCGGGACTAGCGGGGGAGAATGGCCCGTCAGATACGCAGTATTTT
14	TRBV27	NA	TRBJ1-6	NA	CASRSGRDNSPLHF	TGTGCCAGCAGATCGGGTCGAGATAATTCACCCCTCCACTTT
14	TRBV7-2	NA	TRBJ1-1	NA	CASSLLSDPPEAFF	TGTGCCAGCAGCTTACTTTCTGATCCGCCTGAAGCTTTCTTT
15	TRBV4-2	few	TRBJ1-4	NA	CASSQDRRGGEKLFF	TGTGCCAGCAGCCAAGATCGCAGGGGCGGCGAAAAACTGTTTTTT
15	TRBV18	once	TRBJ1-5	NA	CASSLPPSSNQPQHF	TGTGCCAGCTCACTGCCCCCTAGTAGCAATCAGCCCCAGCATTTT
13	TRBV11-3	once	TRBJ1-2	NA	CASSLDSDYGYTF	TGTGCCAGCAGCTTGGACAGCGACTATGGCTACACCTTC
15	TRBV5-4	NA	TRBJ2-3	TRBD2	CASSPGLAITDTQYF	TGTGCCAGCAGCCCGGGACTAGCGATCACAGATACGCAGTATTTT
14	TRBV10-3	once	TRBJ2-3	TRBD2	CAMGLAGLADTQYF	TGTGCCATGGGACTAGCGGGGTTAGCAGATACGCAGTATTTT
13	TRBV10-3	NA	TRBJ1-5	NA	CAISDSLNQPQHF	TGTGCCATCAGTGACAGTCTCAATCAGCCCCAGCATTTT
14	TRBV4-1	NA	TRBJ2-5	NA	CASSQGTVQLAQYF	TGCGCCAGCAGCCAAGGGACGGTGCAGCTGGCCCAGTACTTC
14	TRBV5-6	few	TRBJ2-7	TRBD1	CASSLGQGAYEQYF	TGTGCCAGCAGCTTGGGACAGGGCGCCTACGAGCAGTACTTC
16	TRBV4-1	NA	TRBJ1-3	NA	CASSQAMWGLGNTIYF	TGCGCCAGCAGCCAAGCGATGTGGGGGCTAGGAAACACCATATATTTT
13	TRBV7-2	NA	TRBJ2-3	NA	CASSFSAGDTQYF	TGTGCCAGCAGCTTCTCGGCCGGGGATACGCAGTATTTT
15	TRBV13	NA	TRBJ1-1	TRBD1	CASSLGGQRVLEAFF	TGTGCCAGCAGCTTAGGGGGACAGCGGGTCTTGGAAGCTTTCTTT
13	TRBV12-2	NA	TRBJ2-3	NA	CASRLVGGDTQYF	TGTGCAAGTCGCTTAGTCGGGGGAGATACGCAGTATTTT
15	TRBV11-2	NA	TRBJ2-2	NA	CASSLVAAYTGELFF	TGTGCCAGCAGCTTAGTGGCGGCCTACACCGGGGAGCTGTTTTTT
14	TRBV6-1	few	TRBJ2-5	TRBD2	CASQLGGAQETQYF	TGTGCCAGTCAACTCGGGGGGGCACAAGAGACCCAGTACTTC
11	TRBV7-9	NA	TRBJ2-5	NA	CASSFQETQYF	TGTGCCAGCAGCTTTCAAGAGACCCAGTACTTC
14	TRBV7-9	NA	TRBJ1-1	NA	CASSWGREDTEAFF	TGTGCCAGCAGTTGGGGGCGCGAGGACACTGAAGCTTTCTTT
13	TRBV7-2	NA	TRBJ2-7	NA	CASSETQTYEQYF	TGTGCCAGCAGCGAGACACAGACGTACGAGCAGTACTTC
15	TRBV7-9	NA	TRBJ1-3	TRBD1	CASRAAGGAGNTIYF	TGTGCCAGCAGAGCCGCAGGGGGCGCTGGAAACACCATATATTTT
15	TRBV7-2	NA	TRBJ2-3	NA	CASSLEGWGTDTQYF	TGTGCCAGCAGCTTAGAGGGTTGGGGCACAGATACGCAGTATTTT
14	TRBV14	few	TRBJ2-7	TRBD1	CASSWTGGNYEQYF	TGTGCCAGCAGCTGGACAGGGGGAAACTACGAGCAGTACTTC
12	TRBV19	few	TRBJ1-6	NA	CASSLINSPLHF	TGTGCCAGTAGCCTTATTAATTCACCCCTCCACTTT
12	TRBV7-9	NA	TRBJ1-5	NA	CASSLVGPPQHF	TGTGCCAGCAGCCTTGTTGGCCCGCCCCAGCATTTT
13	TRBV30	NA	TRBJ1-1	NA	CAWSEGRNTEAFF	TGTGCCTGGAGTGAGGGACGGAACACTGAAGCTTTCTTT
12	TRBV2	few	TRBJ1-2	NA	CASASQGYGYTF	TGTGCCAGTGCCTCCCAAGGCTATGGCTACACCTTC
11	TRBV20-1	few	TRBJ1-3	NA	CSARDRNTIYF	TGCAGTGCTAGAGATCGAAACACCATATATTTT
15	TRBV5-1	NA	TRBJ1-3	NA	CASSLTSGDGNTIYF	TGCGCCAGCAGCTTAACATCCGGGGATGGAAACACCATATATTTT
14	TRBV4-2	few	TRBJ1-5	NA	CASSQGQSNQPQHF	TGTGCCAGCAGCCAAGGACAGAGCAATCAGCCCCAGCATTTT
12	TRBV6-6	NA	TRBJ1-6	NA	CASSYALSPLHF	TGTGCCAGCAGTTACGCGCTTTCACCCCTCCACTTT
14	TRBV6-1	once	TRBJ1-6	NA	CASSEIGNNSPLHF	TGTGCCAGCAGTGAAATAGGGAATAATTCACCCCTCCACTTT
14	TRBV6-5	NA	TRBJ2-1	TRBD2	CASSLGLERNEQFF	TGTGCCAGCAGTTTGGGACTAGAGCGGAATGAGCAGTTCTTC
17	TRBV4-1	NA	TRBJ2-2	NA	CASSQLDLLSYTGELFF	TGCGCCAGCAGCCAACTAGACTTATTATCATACACCGGGGAGCTGTTTTTT
14	TRBV19	NA	TRBJ2-2	NA	CASKTMEATGELFF	TGTGCCAGTAAGACGATGGAGGCCACCGGGGAGCTGTTTTTT
12	TRBV19	NA	TRBJ2-7	NA	CAVGGREGEQYF	TGTGCAGTAGGGGGCAGGGAGGGCGAGCAGTACTTC
14	TRBV11-2	NA	TRBJ1-4	TRBD1	CASSLGQGAEKLFF	TGTGCCAGCAGCTTAGGACAGGGGGCTGAAAAACTATTTTTT